This is a list of T cell receptor beta chains from one sample in a study of blood T cell repertoires in COVID-19. The assay was immunoSEQ multiplex PCR, and TCRdb's table has in-frame clones only and misses some. This sample has tens of thousands of clones, with around nine tenths found just once. The sequenced sample consisted of peripheral blood. The origin of the receptors is a man aged 45 to 65 with active COVID-19. CDR3s include the opening cysteine and the closing phenylalanine or tryptophan. A D gene is named only where the DNA matches it firmly. Size is stated for part of the rows, as once, few or many counts, or as a class when the clone is expanded.

V gene,J gene,D gene,clone size,CDR3 DNA,CDR3 protein
TRBV6-1,TRBJ2-7,TRBD1,.,TGTGCCAGCAGTGAAGGGACAGGGGGCTCCTACGAGCAGTACTTC,CASSEGTGGSYEQYF
TRBV3-1/TRBV3-2,TRBJ1-1,.,.,TGTGCCAGCAGCCCCAGGAACACTGAAGCTTTCTTT,CASSPRNTEAFF
TRBV18,TRBJ2-2,TRBD1,.,TGTGCCAGCTCACCACGAATGGGGACAGGGAACACCGGGGAGCTGTTTTTT,CASSPRMGTGNTGELFF
TRBV9,TRBJ2-7,.,.,TGTGCCAGCAGCGTACAGGAAGCCTCCTACGAGCAGTACTTC,CASSVQEASYEQYF
TRBV6-6,TRBJ2-2,.,few,TGTGCCAGCAAACCCCGGGACACGAACACCGGGGAGCTGTTTTTT,CASKPRDTNTGELFF
TRBV6-2/TRBV6-3,TRBJ1-5,.,.,TGTGCCAGCAGTTACTCGATGGGGGGAAGGTCGGCTAACAATCAGCCCCAGCATTTT,CASSYSMGGRSANNQPQHF
TRBV5-1,TRBJ2-6,.,.,TGCGCCAGCACGGACAGACCCAGCTCTGGGGCCAACGTCCTGACTTTC,CASTDRPSSGANVLTF
TRBV4-1,TRBJ1-4,TRBD1,few,TGCGCCAGCAGCCTACAGGGGACAGGGAGAGGTCTGTTTTTT,CASSLQGTGRGLFF
TRBV19,TRBJ1-4,.,.,TGTGCCTCCAAGCGTACAGGGAATGAAAAACTGTTTTTT,CASKRTGNEKLFF
TRBV6-1,TRBJ2-7,.,.,TGTGCCAGCAGTGAAGACAGGTACCTTCCCTACGAGCAGTACTTC,CASSEDRYLPYEQYF
TRBV7-2,TRBJ1-4,.,.,TGTGCCAGCAGCTTAGTGGGGAGTAATGAAAAACTGTTTTTT,CASSLVGSNEKLFF
TRBV5-1,TRBJ2-5,TRBD1,.,TGCGCCAGCAGTCTTGCCCCAACCGGGACAGGGGGCGCGGAGACCCAGTACTTC,CASSLAPTGTGGAETQYF
TRBV7-3,TRBJ2-1,TRBD2,.,TGTGCCAGTCTGGGGACCCCGGGAGGGCCGGATGAGCAGTTCTTC,CASLGTPGGPDEQFF
TRBV11-2,TRBJ2-7,TRBD1,.,TGTGCCAGCAGCTCACAACCCGGGACAGGGTATTACGAGCAGTACTTC,CASSSQPGTGYYEQYF
TRBV19,TRBJ1-2,.,.,TGTGCCAGTAGCCGAGATTTAGAAGGGGCGCCTGGCTACACCTTC,CASSRDLEGAPGYTF
TRBV6-5,TRBJ1-2,.,.,TGTGCCAGCAGTTACAGACAGGTCGATATGGGTGGCTACACCTTC,CASSYRQVDMGGYTF
TRBV14,TRBJ2-2,.,few,TGTGCCAGCAGCCAAGTATCCGGGGAGCTGTTTTTT,CASSQVSGELFF
TRBV18,TRBJ2-1,.,.,TGTGCCAGCTCACTAGAGTCGGTTAGCTCCTACAATGAGCAGTTCTTC,CASSLESVSSYNEQFF
TRBV5-1,TRBJ2-5,TRBD2,.,TGCGCCAGCAGCTTGGGACTAGCGGGGGGAGAGACCCAGTACTTC,CASSLGLAGGETQYF
TRBV4-2,TRBJ2-1,TRBD2,.,TGTGCCAGCAGCCCGGGGCTAGCGGGGGGCAATGAGCAGTTCTTC,CASSPGLAGGNEQFF
TRBV9,TRBJ2-1,TRBD2,few,TGTGCCAGCAGCGCTAGACGGACTAGTGGGGGTAATGAGCAGTTCTTC,CASSARRTSGGNEQFF
TRBV28,TRBJ2-1,TRBD2,.,TGTGCCAGCAGTTATGGCGGGAGTTGGGTCAATGAGCAGTTCTTC,CASSYGGSWVNEQFF
TRBV9,TRBJ1-1,.,.,TGTGCCAGCAGCGTAGATATCGGGAACACTGAAGCTTTCTTT,CASSVDIGNTEAFF
TRBV28,TRBJ1-2,.,.,TGTGCCAGCAGTTCCCCCGGGGATCAAGACTATGGCTACACCTTC,CASSSPGDQDYGYTF
TRBV11-1,TRBJ2-2,TRBD2,.,TGTGCCAGCAGCCCGCGCGGGAGGGCGGCCGGGGAGCTGTTTTTT,CASSPRGRAAGELFF
TRBV5-1,TRBJ1-2,TRBD1,.,TGCGCCAGCAGCCTGGGGACAGGGGTTGATGGCTACACCTTC,CASSLGTGVDGYTF